The 6 T cell receptor beta chains presented below share a single source sample, sequenced in a study of blood T cell repertoires in COVID-19. TCRdb's table, derived via immunoSEQ multiplex PCR, lists solely in-frame clones and lacks some. The table lists fewer than 90,000 clones, 88% of them singletons. The material sequenced was peripheral blood. Every receptor here comes from a man aged 70 or older with acute or convalescent COVID-19.

The chain joins TRBV29-1 to TRBJ1-1; D possibly corresponds to TRBD1 (5 bases). Germline V gene data show CDR1 as SQVTM and CDR2 as ANQGSEA. Trimming removed 3 bases at V and 11 bases at J, with 16 bases between. The CDR3 loop spans 12 amino acids. The DNA for the CDR3 is TGCAGCGTTGACTTTGGGACTCCGTGGGCTTTCTTT. This translates into CSVDFGTPWAFF.

The chain has TRBV4-3 and TRBJ2-1; D is ambiguous. Trimming shortened V by 0 bases and J by 15 bases, and 15 bases separated the two germline ends. CDR3 length equals 13 residues. The germline CDR1 and CDR2 sequences are LGHNA and YSLEER. CDR3 nucleotides: TGCGCCAGCAGCCAAGAAGTGGGTAGCAGTAGGTTCTTC. This encodes CASSQEVGSSRFF.

The rearrangement joins TRBV11-2 to TRBJ2-1; 7 bases are shared with TRBD2. The CDR3 loop spans 15 amino acids. V shed 5 bases and J 1 base; nucleotides not matched to a gene: 5. Germline CDR1 and CDR2: SGHAT and FQNNGV. CDR3 protein: CASSPVAGSYNEQFF. CDR3 nucleotides: TGTGCCAGCAGCCCAGTAGCGGGTTCCTACAATGAGCAGTTCTTC.

This rearrangement joins TRBV19 to TRBJ2-7, with 10 bases fitting TRBD1. The V and J ends lost 4 bases and 1 base, in that order; junction bases with no gene match: 4. The CDR3 length is 15 residues. Germline assignment: CDR1 LNHDA and CDR2 SQIVND (reference sequence). The CDR3 loop reads CASSTGGQGSYEQYF. CDR3 nucleotide sequence: TGTGCCAGTAGTACCGGGGGACAGGGGTCCTACGAGCAGTACTTC.

The V and J genes are TRBV24-1 and TRBJ2-3; 9 nucleotides line up with TRBD1. Trimming cost V 8 bases and J 6 bases; bases outside gene matches: 5. Germline lookup yields CDR1 KGHDR and CDR2 SFDVKD. There are 13 residues in the CDR3. CDR3 in DNA: TGTGCCACCACTCGGACAGGGGTCGATACGCAGTATTTT. Residues: CATTRTGVDTQYF.

V and J are TRBV4-1 and TRBJ1-5; no clear D gene. The CDR3 runs to 18 residues. V shed 0 bases and J shed 3 bases, with 18 bases lying between them. CDR1 MGHRA and CDR2 YSYEKL come from the germline V gene. The CDR3 nucleotides are TGCGCCAGCAGCCAAGAATCACTAAGACTCCCTTACAATCAGCCCCAGCATTTT. Its protein product is CASSQESLRLPYNQPQHF.